This T cell receptor (beta chain) stems from a study of blood T cells in healthy people across ages. This clonotype was detected many times. With a J-beta primer mix and a sample-barcoded 5' primer, a second PCR ran about 7 to 11 cycles. Each cDNA molecule, via a template-switch adaptor with 12 random nucleotides, was tagged. Each CDR3 protein is one row after TCRdb ran MiXCR on the 5' RACE reads. Of more than 1.4 million distinct CDR3 sequences listed, 42% are singletons. The V end lost 1 base, the J end lost 1 base, and 8 bases lay between the germline ends. The V gene's germline CDR1 is SQVTM and CDR2 ANQGSEA. The CDR3 has 14 amino acids.

This TCR derives from a woman aged 18-29 years in good health. This chain uses TRBV29-1 with TRBJ2-1, with D unclear. The sequencing input was blood. The CDR3 here is CSVEGAPSYNEQFF. As DNA, the CDR3 is TGCAGCGTTGAAGGGGCCCCATCCTACAATGAGCAGTTCTTC.